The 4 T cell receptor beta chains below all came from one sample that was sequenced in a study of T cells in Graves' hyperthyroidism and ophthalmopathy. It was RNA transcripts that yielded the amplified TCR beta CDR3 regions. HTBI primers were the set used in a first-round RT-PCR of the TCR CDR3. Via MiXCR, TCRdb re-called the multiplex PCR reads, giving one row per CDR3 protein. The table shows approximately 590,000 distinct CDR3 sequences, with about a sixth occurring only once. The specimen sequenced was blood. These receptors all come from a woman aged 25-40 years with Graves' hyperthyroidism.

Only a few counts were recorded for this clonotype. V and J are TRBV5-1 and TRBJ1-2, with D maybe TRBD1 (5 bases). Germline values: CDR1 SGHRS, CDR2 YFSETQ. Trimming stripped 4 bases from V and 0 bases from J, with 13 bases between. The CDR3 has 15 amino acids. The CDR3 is CASSIGHQSNYGYTF. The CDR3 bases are TGCGCCAGCAGCATAGGACATCAGTCTAACTATGGCTACACCTTC.

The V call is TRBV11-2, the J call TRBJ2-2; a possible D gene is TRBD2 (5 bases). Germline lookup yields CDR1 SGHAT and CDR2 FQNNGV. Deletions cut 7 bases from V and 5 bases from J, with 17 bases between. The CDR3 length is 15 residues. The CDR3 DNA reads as TGTGCCAGCATCCAGGCCGGGGATGGAACCGGGGAGCTGTTTTTT. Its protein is CASIQAGDGTGELFF.

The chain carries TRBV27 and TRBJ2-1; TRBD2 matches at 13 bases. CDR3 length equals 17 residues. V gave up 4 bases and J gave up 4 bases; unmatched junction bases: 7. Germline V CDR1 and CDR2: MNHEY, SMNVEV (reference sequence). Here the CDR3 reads CASSSFKGLAGYNEQFF. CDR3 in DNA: TGTGCCAGCAGTTCTTTTAAGGGACTAGCGGGATACAATGAGCAGTTCTTC.

The chain's CDR3 is CASSLTTGGSAFF. The CDR3 nucleotides are TGTGCCAGCAGCTTGACCACAGGGGGCTCCGCTTTCTTT. The chain employs TRBV5-4 and TRBJ1-1, with 9 bases lining up with TRBD1. From germline, CDR1 is SGHNT and CDR2 YYREEE (reference sequence). V lost 1 base and J lost 11; bases outside the gene matches: 6. The CDR3 extends over 13 amino acids.